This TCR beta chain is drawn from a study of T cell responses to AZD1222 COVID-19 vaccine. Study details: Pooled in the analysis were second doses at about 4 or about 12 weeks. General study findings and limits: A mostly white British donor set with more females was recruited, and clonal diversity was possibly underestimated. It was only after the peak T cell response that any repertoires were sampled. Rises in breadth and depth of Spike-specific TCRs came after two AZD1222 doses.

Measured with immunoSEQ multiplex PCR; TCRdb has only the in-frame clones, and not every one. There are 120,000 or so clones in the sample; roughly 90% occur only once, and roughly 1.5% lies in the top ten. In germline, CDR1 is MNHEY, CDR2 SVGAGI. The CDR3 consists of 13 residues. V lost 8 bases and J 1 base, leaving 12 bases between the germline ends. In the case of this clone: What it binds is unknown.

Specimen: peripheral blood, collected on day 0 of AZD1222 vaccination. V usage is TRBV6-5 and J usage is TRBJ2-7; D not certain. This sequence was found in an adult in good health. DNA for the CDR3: TGTGCCAGCGCGGTCGGCAGTTCCTACGAGCAGTACTTC. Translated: CASAVGSSYEQYF.